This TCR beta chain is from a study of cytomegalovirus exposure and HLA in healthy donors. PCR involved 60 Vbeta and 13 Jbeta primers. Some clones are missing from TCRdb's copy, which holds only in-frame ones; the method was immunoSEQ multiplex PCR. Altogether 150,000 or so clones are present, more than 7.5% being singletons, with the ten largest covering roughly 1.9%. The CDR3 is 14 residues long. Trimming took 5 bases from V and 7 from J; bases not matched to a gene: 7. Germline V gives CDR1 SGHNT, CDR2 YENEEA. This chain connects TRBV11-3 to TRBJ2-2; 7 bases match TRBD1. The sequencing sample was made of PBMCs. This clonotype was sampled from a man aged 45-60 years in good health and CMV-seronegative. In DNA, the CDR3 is TGTGCCAGCAGCCCGGGACAGTCTAGCGGGGAGCTGTTTTTT. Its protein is CASSPGQSSGELFF.